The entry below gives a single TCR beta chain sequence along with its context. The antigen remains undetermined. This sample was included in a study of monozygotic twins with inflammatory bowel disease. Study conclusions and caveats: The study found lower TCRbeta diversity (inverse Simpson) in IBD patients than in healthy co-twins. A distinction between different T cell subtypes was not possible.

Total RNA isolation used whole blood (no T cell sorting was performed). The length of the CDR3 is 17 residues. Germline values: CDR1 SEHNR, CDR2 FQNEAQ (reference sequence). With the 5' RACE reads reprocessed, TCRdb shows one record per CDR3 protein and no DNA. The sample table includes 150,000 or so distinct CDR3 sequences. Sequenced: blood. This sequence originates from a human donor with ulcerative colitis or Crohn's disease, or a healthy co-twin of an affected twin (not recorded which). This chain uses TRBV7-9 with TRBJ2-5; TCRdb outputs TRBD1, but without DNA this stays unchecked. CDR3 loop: CASSLPGQGAGVETQYF.